These 4 T cell receptor beta chains share one sample of origin, sequenced in a study of cytomegalovirus exposure and HLA in healthy donors. Measured with immunoSEQ multiplex PCR; TCRdb has only the in-frame clones, and not every one. The table has fewer than 90,000 clones, approximately 93% seen once. Sequenced material: PBMCs. The source of these receptors is a woman younger than 30 in good health and CMV-seronegative.

The rearrangement links TRBV29-1 to TRBJ2-7; the match to TRBD1 covers 7 bases. The length of the CDR3 is 13 residues. The V segment lost 6 bases and the J segment 3 bases; nucleotides outside the gene matches: 8. Germline assignment: CDR1 SQVTM and CDR2 ANQGSEA. The chain's CDR3 is CSVNTGQVYEQYF. CDR3 sequence (DNA): TGCAGCGTAAACACAGGACAGGTCTACGAGCAGTACTTC.

In its sample, this clone was seen once. The chain has TRBV29-1 and TRBJ1-1, with 7 bases lining up with TRBD1. Trimming cost V 7 bases and J 4 bases; bases outside gene matches: 9. CDR1 is SQVTM and CDR2 is ANQGSEA in the germline V gene. This CDR3 spans 13 amino acids. The CDR3 sequence: CSGGWDSGTEAFF. The CDR3 coding sequence is TGCAGCGGGGGATGGGACAGCGGCACTGAAGCTTTCTTT.

This chain uses TRBV6-5 with TRBJ2-1; D ambiguous. The germline gives CDR1 MNHEY, CDR2 SVGAGI. V lost 5 bases and J lost 7, with 18 bases in between. The CDR3 runs 15 residues. The CDR3 region has the DNA TGTGCCAGCAGTGCCTATGGTTTGATAATGAATGAGCAGTTCTTC. Its protein is CASSAYGLIMNEQFF.

The V call is TRBV7-3, the J call TRBJ1-1, with 8 bases lining up with TRBD1. Germline-derived CDR1 and CDR2 are SGHTA and FQGTGA. The CDR3 covers 13 residues. V gave up 5 bases and J gave up 8 bases; unmatched junction bases: 7. In DNA form, the CDR3 reads TGTGCCAGCAGCCCCGGACAGGGCCAAGAAGCTTTCTTT. The encoded protein is CASSPGQGQEAFF.